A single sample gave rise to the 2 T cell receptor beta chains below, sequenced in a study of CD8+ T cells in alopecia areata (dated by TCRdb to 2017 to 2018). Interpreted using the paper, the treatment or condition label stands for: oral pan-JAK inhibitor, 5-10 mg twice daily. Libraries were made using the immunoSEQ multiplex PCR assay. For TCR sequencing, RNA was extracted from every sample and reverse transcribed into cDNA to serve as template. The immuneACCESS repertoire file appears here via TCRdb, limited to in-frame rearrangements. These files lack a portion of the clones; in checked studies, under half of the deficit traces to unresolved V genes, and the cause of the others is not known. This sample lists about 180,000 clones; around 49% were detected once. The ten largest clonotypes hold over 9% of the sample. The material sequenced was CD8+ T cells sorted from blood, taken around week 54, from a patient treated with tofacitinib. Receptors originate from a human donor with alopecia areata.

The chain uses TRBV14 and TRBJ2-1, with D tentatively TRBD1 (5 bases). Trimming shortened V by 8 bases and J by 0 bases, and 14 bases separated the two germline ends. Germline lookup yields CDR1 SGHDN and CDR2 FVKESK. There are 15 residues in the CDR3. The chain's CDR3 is CASGDSPSSYNEQFF. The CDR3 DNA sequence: TGTGCCAGCGGCGACAGCCCGAGCTCCTACAATGAGCAGTTCTTC.

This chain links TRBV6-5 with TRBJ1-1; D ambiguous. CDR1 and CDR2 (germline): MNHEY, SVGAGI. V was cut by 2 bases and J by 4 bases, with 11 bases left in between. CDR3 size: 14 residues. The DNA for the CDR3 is TGTGCCAGCAGTTACCCCCAGTGGAGCACTGAAGCTTTCTTT. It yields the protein CASSYPQWSTEAFF.